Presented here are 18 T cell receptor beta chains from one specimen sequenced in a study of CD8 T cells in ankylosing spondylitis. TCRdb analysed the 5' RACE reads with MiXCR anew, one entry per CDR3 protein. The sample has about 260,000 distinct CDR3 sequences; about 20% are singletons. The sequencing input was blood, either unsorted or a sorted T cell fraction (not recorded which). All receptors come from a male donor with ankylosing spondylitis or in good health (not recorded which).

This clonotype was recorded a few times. CDR3 in amino acids: CATSDFRFEDRGVHNEQFF. The CDR3 DNA reads TGTGCCACCAGTGATTTTCGTTTCGAGGACAGGGGGGTCCACAATGAGCAGTTCTTC. The chain carries TRBV24-1 and TRBJ2-1; 10 nucleotides match TRBD1. Germline assignment: CDR1 KGHDR and CDR2 SFDVKD. The length of the CDR3 is 19 residues. V was clipped by 1 base and J by 5 bases; unmatched bases: 13.

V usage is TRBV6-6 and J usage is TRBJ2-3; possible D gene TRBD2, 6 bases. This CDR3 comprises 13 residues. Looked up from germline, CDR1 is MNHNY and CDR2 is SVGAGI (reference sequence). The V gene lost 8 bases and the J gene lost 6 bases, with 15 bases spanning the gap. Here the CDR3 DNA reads TGTGCCAGCGGGCGGGGCCCCGGGGATACGCAGTATTTT. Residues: CASGRGPGDTQYF.

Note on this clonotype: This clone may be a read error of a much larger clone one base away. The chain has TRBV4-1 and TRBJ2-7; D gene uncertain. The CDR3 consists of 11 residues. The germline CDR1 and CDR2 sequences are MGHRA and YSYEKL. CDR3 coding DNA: TGCGCCAGCAGCCTTTCCTTCGAGCAGTACGTC. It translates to CASSLSFEQYV.

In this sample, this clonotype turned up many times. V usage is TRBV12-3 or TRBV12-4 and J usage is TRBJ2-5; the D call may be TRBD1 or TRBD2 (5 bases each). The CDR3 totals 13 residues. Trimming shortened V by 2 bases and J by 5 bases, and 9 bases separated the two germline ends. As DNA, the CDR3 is TGTGCCAGCAGTTTAACCGGGGCGGAGACCCAGTACTTC. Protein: CASSLTGAETQYF.

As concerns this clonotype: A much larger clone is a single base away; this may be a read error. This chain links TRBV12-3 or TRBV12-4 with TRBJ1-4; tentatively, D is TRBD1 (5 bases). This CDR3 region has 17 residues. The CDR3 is CASSLGTDATTNEKPFF. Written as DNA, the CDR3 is TGTGCCAGCAGCCTCGGGACGGATGCAACAACTAATGAAAAACCGTTTTTT.

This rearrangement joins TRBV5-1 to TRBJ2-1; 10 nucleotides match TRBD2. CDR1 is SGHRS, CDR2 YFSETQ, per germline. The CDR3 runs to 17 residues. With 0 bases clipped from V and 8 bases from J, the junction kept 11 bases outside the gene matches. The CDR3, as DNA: TGCGCCAGCAGCTTGGTTGAGACTAGCGGGCTAACCGATGAGCAGTTCTTC. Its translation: CASSLVETSGLTDEQFF.

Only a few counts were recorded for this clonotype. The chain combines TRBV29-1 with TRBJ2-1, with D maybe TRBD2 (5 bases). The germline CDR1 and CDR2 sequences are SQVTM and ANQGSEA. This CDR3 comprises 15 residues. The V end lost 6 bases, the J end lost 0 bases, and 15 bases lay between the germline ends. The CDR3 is CSVTLTGFSYNEQFF. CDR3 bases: TGCAGCGTCACCTTAACGGGGTTCTCCTACAATGAGCAGTTCTTC.

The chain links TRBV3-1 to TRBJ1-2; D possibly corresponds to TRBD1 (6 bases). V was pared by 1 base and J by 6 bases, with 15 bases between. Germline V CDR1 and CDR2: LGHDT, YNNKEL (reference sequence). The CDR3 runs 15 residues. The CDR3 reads CASSQGLSDSHGYTF. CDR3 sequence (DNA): TGTGCCAGCAGCCAAGGACTTTCGGACAGCCATGGCTACACCTTC.

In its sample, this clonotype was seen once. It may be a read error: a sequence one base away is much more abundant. The CDR3 is CASSLDLAVSTDTQYF. In DNA, the CDR3 is TGTGCCAGCAGTTTGGATCTAGCGGTCAGCACAGATACGCAGTATTTT. This sequence joins TRBV12-3 or TRBV12-4 and TRBJ2-3; TRBD2 aligns across 7 bases. Trimming removed 3 bases from V and 0 bases from J; junction bases left unmatched: 6. CDR3 size: 16 residues.

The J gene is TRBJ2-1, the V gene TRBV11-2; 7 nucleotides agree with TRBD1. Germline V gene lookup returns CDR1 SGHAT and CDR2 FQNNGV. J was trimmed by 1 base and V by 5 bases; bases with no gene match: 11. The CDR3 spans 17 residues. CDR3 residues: CASSLRLKDRSYNEQFF. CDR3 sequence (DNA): TGTGCCAGCAGCCTCCGTCTTAAGGACAGGTCCTACAATGAGCAGTTCTTC.

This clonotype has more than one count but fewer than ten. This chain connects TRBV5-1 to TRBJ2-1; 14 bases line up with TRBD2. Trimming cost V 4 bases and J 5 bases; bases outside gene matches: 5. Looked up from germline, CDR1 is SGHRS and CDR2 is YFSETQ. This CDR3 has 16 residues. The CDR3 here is CASSPGLAGADNEQFF. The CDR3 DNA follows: TGCGCCAGCAGCCCGGGACTAGCGGGAGCGGACAATGAGCAGTTCTTC.

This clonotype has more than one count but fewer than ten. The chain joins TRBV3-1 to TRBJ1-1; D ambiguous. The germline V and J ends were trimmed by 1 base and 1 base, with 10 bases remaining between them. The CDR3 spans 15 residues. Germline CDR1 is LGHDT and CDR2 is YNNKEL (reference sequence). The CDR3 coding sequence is TGTGCCAGCAGCCAAGGAAGAGGGTCGAACACTGAAGCTTTCTTT. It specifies CASSQGRGSNTEAFF.

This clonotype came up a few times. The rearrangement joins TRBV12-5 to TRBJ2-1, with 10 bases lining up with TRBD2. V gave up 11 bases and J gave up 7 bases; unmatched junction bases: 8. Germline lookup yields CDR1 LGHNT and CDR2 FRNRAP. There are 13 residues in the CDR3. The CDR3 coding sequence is TGTGCTTGCCAGCGGGGGGGCCGTAATGAGCAGTTCTTC. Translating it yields CACQRGGRNEQFF.

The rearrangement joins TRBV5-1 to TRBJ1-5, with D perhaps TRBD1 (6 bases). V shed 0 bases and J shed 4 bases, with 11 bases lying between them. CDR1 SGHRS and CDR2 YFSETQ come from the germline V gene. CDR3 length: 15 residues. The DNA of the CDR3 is TGCGCCAGCAGCTTGGCAGGGGCTAGAAATCAGCCCCAGCATTTT. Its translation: CASSLAGARNQPQHF.

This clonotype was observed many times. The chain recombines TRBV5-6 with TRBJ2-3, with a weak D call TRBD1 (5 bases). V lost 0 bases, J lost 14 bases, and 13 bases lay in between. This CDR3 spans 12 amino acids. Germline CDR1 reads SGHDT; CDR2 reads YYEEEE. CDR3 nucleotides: TGTGCCAGCAGCTTGGTGGTCCCCCAGGGGTATTTT. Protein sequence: CASSLVVPQGYF.

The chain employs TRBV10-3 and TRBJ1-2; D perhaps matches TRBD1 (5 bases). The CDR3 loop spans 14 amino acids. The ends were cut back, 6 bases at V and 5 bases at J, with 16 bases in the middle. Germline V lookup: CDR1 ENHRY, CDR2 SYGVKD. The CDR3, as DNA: TGTGCCATCAGGGAGCAGGGACCGTCTTATGGCTACACCTTC. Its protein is CAIREQGPSYGYTF.

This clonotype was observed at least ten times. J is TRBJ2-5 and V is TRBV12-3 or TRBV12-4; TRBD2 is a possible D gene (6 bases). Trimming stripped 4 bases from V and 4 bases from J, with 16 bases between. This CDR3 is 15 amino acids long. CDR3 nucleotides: TGTGCCAGCAGTTACGCGGGGCCAGGAGGAGAGACCCAGTACTTC. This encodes CASSYAGPGGETQYF.

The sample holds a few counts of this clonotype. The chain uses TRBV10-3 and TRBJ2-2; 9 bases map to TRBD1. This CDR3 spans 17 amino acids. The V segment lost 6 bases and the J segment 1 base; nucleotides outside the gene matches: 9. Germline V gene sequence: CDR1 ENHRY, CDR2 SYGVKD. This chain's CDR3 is CAIRDTPGQGNTGELFF. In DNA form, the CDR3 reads TGTGCCATCAGGGACACTCCGGGACAGGGGAACACCGGGGAGCTGTTTTTT.